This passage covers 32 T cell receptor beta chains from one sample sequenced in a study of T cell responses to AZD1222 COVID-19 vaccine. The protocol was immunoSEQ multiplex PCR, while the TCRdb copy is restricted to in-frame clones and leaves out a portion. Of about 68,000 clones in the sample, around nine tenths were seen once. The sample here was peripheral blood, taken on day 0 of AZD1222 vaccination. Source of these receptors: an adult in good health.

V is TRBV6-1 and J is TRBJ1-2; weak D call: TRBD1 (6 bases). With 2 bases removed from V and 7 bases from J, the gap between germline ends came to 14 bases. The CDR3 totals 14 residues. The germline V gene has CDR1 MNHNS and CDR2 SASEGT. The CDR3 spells CASSEYLKGGGYTF. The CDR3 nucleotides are TGTGCCAGCAGTGAATATCTTAAGGGGGGTGGCTACACCTTC.

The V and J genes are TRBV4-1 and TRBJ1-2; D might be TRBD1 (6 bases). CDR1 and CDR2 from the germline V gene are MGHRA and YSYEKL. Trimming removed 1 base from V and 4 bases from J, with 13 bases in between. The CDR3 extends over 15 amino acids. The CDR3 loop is CASSQAEQGSYGYTF. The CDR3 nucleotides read TGCGCCAGCAGCCAAGCGGAGCAGGGGAGCTATGGCTACACCTTC.

CDR3 loop: CASSTSVGMNTEAFF. The DNA of the CDR3 is TGTGCCAGTAGTACCAGCGTTGGCATGAACACTGAAGCTTTCTTT. The chain couples TRBV19 to TRBJ1-1, with unresolved D. V lost 4 bases, J lost 0 bases, and 12 bases lay in between. The CDR3 loop spans 15 amino acids. Germline loops: CDR1 LNHDA, CDR2 SQIVND (reference sequence).

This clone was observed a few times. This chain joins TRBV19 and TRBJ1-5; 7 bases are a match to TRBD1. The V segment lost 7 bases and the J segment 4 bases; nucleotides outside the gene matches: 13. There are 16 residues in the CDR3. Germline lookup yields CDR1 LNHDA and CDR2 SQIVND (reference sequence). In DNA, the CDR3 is TGTGCCAGTAACGAGACAGGGAGAAGGAGGAATCAGCCCCAGCATTTT. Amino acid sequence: CASNETGRRRNQPQHF.

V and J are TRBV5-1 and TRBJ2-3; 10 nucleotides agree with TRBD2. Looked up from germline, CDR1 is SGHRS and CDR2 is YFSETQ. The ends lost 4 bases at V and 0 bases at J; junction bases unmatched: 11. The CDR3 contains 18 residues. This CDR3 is CASSPLLAGSSSTDTQYF. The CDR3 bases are TGCGCCAGCAGCCCCCTACTAGCGGGAAGCTCTAGCACAGATACGCAGTATTTT.

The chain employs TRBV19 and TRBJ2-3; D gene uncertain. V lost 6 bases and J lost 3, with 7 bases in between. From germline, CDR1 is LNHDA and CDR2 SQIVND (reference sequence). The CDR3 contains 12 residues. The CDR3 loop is CASSPGTDTQYF. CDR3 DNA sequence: TGTGCCAGTAGCCCAGGAACAGATACGCAGTATTTT.

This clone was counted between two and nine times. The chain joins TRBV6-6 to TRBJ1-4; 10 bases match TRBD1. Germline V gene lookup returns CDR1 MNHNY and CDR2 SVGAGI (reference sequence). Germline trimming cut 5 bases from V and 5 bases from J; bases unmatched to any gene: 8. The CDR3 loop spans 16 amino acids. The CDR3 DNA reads TGTGCCAGCAGTCGAATTCCGGGACAGGGGAATGAAAAACTGTTTTTT. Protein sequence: CASSRIPGQGNEKLFF.

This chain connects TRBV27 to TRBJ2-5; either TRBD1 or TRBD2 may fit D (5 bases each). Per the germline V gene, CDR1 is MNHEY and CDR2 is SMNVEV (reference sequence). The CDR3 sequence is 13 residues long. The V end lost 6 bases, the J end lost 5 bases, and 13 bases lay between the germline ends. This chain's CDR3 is CASRARGSETQYF. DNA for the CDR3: TGTGCCAGCAGAGCGAGGGGTTCGGAGACCCAGTACTTC.

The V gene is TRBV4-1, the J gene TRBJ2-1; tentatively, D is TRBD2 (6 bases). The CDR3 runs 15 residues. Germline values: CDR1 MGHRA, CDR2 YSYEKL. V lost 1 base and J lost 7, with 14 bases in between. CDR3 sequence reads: CASSQAGSGENEQFF. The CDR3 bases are TGCGCCAGCAGCCAAGCCGGATCGGGAGAGAATGAGCAGTTCTTC.

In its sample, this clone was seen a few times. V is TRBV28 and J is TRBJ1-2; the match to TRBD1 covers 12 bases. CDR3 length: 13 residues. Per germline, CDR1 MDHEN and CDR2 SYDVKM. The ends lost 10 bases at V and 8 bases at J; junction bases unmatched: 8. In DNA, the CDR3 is TGTGCCACCCCCGGGACAGGGGGCGGGGGCTACACCTTC. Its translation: CATPGTGGGGYTF.

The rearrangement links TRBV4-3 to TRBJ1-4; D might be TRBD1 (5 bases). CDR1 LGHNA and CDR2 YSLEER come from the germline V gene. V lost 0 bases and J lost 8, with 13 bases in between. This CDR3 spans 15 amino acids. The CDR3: CASSQDGGWVEKLFF. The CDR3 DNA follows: TGCGCCAGCAGCCAAGATGGGGGTTGGGTGGAAAAACTGTTTTTT.

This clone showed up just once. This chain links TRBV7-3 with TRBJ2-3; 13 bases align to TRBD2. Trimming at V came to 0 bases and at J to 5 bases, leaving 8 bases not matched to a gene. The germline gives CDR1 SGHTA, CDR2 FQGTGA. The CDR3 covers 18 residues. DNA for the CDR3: TGTGCCAGCAGCTTAACGGGACTAGCGGGGAAGGGGAAAGATACGCAGTATTTT. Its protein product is CASSLTGLAGKGKDTQYF.

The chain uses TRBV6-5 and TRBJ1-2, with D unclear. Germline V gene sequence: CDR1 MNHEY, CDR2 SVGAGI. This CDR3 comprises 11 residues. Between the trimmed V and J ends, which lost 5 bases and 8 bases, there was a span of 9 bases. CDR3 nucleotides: TGTGCCAGCAGTACCGCTTGGGGCTACACCTTC. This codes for CASSTAWGYTF.

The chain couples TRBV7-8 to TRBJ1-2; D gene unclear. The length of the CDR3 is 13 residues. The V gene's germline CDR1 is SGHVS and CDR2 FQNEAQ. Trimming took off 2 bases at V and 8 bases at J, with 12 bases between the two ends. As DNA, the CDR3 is TGTGCCAGCAGCTTACGGGGTCCGGACGGCTACACCTTC. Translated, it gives CASSLRGPDGYTF.

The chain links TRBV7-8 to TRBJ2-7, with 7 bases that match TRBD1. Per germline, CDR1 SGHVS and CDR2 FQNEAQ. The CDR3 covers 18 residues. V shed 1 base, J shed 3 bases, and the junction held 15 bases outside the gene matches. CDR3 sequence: CASSLESITGVTFYEQYF. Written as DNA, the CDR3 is TGTGCCAGCAGCTTAGAATCAATAACAGGGGTAACTTTCTACGAGCAGTACTTC.

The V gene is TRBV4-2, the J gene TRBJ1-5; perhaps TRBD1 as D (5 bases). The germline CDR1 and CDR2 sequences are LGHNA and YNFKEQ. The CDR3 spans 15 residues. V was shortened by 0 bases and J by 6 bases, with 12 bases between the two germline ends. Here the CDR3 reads CASSQDRTGSQPQHF. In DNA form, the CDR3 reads TGTGCCAGCAGCCAAGATCGAACAGGCAGTCAGCCCCAGCATTTT.

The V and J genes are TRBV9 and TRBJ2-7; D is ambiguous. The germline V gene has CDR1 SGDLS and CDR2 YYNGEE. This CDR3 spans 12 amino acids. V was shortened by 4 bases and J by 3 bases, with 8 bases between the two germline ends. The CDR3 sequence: CASSLDDYEQYF. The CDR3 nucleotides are TGTGCCAGCAGCCTCGACGACTACGAGCAGTACTTC.

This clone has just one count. CDR3 DNA: TGCAGCGTTGAAGGGCACCAGGAAGGGGATGGCTACACCTTC. Protein product: CSVEGHQEGDGYTF. The rearrangement links TRBV29-1 to TRBJ1-2, with D possibly TRBD1 on 5 matching bases. V shed 1 base and J shed 6 bases, with 15 bases lying between them. CDR1 SQVTM and CDR2 ANQGSEA come from the germline V gene. The CDR3 runs to 14 residues.

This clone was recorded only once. The CDR3 is CASNLGFNYGYTF. As DNA, the CDR3 is TGTGCCAGCAATCTCGGCTTCAACTATGGCTACACCTTC. The chain has TRBV2 and TRBJ1-2; D not resolved. Trimming pared 7 bases from V and 2 bases from J, leaving 11 bases between. Germline V gene sequence: CDR1 SNHLY, CDR2 FYNNEI. The CDR3 runs 13 residues.

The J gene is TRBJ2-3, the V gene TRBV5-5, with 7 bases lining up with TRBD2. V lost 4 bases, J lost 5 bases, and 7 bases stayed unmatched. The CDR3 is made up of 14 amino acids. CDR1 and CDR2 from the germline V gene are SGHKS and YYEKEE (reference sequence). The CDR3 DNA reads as TGTGCCAGCAGCGCCGGACTAGGCCAAGATACGCAGTATTTT. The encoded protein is CASSAGLGQDTQYF. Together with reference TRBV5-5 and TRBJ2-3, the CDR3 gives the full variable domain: DAGVTQSPTHLIKTRGQQVTLRCSPISGHKSVSWYQQVLGQGPQFIFQYYEKEERGRGNFPDRFSARQFPNYSSELNVNALLLGDSALYLCASSAGLGQDTQYFGPGTRLTVL.

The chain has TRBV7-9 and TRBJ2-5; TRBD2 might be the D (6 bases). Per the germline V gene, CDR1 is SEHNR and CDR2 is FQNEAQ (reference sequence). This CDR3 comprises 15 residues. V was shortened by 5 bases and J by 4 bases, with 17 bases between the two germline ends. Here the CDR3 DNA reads TGTGCCAGCAGCCTCATTGCTCGGGAGAGAGAGACCCAGTACTTC. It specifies CASSLIARERETQYF.

In nucleotides, the CDR3 is TGTGCCAGCAGTCCGAGGGGAGGGCGCGAGCAGTACTTC. This translates into CASSPRGGREQYF. The V call is TRBV12-3 or TRBV12-4, the J call TRBJ2-7, with 7 bases that match TRBD2. The V and J ends lost 5 bases and 6 bases, in that order; junction bases with no gene match: 7. The CDR3 length is 13 residues.

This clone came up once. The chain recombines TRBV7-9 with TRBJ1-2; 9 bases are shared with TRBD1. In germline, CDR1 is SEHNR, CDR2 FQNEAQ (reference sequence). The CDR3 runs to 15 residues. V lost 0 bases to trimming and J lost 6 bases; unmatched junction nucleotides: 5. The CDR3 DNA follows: TGTGCCAGCAGCTTAGCGAGGGGGGACAGGGATGGCTACACCTTC. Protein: CASSLARGDRDGYTF.

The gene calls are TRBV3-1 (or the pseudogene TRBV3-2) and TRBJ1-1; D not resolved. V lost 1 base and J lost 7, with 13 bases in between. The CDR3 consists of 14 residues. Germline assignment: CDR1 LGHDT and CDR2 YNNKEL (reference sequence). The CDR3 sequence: CASSQAVGRLEAFF. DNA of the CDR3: TGTGCCAGCAGCCAAGCAGTAGGGCGCCTTGAAGCTTTCTTT.

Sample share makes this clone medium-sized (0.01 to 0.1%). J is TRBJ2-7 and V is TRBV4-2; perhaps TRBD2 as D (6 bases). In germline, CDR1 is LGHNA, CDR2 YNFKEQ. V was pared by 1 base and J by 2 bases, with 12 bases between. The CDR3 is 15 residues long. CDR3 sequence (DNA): TGTGCCAGCAGCCAAGTGCGGGACCCAGCCTACGAGCAGTACTTC. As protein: CASSQVRDPAYEQYF.

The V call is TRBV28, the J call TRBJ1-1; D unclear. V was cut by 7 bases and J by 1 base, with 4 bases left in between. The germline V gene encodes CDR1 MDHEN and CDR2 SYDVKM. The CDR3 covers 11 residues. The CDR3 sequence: CASKGNTEAFF. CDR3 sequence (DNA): TGTGCCAGCAAAGGGAACACTGAAGCTTTCTTT.

The CDR3 coding sequence is TGTGCCAGTAGTATCTCCGGGGCGGCGAATGGCTACACCTTC. Residues: CASSISGAANGYTF. J is TRBJ1-2 and V is TRBV19; a weak D match, TRBD1 (5 bases). V was cut by 3 bases and J by 6 bases, with 14 bases left in between. The CDR3 runs to 14 residues. Germline lookup yields CDR1 LNHDA and CDR2 SQIVND (reference sequence).

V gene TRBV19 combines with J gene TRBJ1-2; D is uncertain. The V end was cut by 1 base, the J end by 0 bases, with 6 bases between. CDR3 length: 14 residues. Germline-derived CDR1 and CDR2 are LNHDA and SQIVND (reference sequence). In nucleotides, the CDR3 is TGTGCCAGTAGTATAGGGGCAGCTAACTATGGCTACACCTTC. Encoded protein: CASSIGAANYGYTF. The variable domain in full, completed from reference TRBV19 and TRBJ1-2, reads DGGITQSPKYLFRKEGQNVTLSCEQNLNHDAMYWYRQDPGQGLRLIYYSQIVNDFQKGDIAEGYSVSREKKESFPLTVTSAQKNPTAFYLCASSIGAANYGYTFGSGTRLTVV.

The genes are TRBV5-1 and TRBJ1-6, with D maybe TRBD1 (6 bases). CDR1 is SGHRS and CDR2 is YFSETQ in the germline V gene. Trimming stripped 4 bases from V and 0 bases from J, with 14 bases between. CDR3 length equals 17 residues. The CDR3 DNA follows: TGCGCCAGCAGCCGACAGGCGGGGGCCTCCTATAATTCACCCCTCCACTTT. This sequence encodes CASSRQAGASYNSPLHF.

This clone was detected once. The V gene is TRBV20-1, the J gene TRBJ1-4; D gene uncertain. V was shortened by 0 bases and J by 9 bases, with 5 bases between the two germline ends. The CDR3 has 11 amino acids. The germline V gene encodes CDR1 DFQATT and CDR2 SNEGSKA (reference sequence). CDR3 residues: CSARDPKKLFF. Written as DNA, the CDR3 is TGCAGTGCTAGAGATCCTAAAAAACTGTTTTTT.

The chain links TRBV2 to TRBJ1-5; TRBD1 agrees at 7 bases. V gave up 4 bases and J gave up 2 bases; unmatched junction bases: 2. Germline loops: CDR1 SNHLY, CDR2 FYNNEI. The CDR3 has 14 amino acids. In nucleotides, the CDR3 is TGTGCCAGCAGTGTAGGGACAGGCAATCAGCCCCAGCATTTT. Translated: CASSVGTGNQPQHF.

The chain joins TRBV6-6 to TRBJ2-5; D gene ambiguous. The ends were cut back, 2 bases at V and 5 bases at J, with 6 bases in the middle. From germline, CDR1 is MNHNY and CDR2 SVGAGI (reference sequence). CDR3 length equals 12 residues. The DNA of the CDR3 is TGTGCCAGCAGTTACACCGGGGAGACCCAGTACTTC. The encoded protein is CASSYTGETQYF.